The 29 T cell receptor beta chains in this list originate from one sample, sequenced in a study of blood T cell repertoires in COVID-19. The repertoire was sequenced with immunoSEQ multiplex PCR; TCRdb's copy has only in-frame clones and lacks some. The repertoire includes some 130,000 clones, roughly 89% of them detected once, and roughly 18% sits in the top ten. The sequencing sample was made of peripheral blood. These receptors came from a man in his forties or fifties with active or convalescent COVID-19.

The chain couples TRBV14 to TRBJ2-7; D unresolved. Germline loops: CDR1 SGHDN, CDR2 FVKESK. The CDR3 is made up of 12 amino acids. With 3 bases removed from V and 4 bases from J, the gap between germline ends came to 7 bases. CDR3 protein: CASSQNRYEQYF. CDR3 nucleotides: TGTGCCAGCAGCCAGAACAGATACGAGCAGTACTTC.

V usage is TRBV3-1 (or the pseudogene TRBV3-2) and J usage is TRBJ2-7; maybe TRBD1 (5 bases). V was clipped by 1 base and J by 5 bases, with 18 bases between them. The CDR3 runs to 16 residues. The germline V gene encodes CDR1 LGHDT and CDR2 YNNKEL (reference sequence). The CDR3 region has the DNA TGTGCCAGCAGCCAAGCAGACAGTCTGATTGGGGACGAGCAGTACTTC. It specifies CASSQADSLIGDEQYF.

This clone was seen a few times. The DNA of the CDR3 is TGTGCCAGCAGCCAAGGGCCCGGGACAACCTACGAGCAGTACTTC. This sequence encodes CASSQGPGTTYEQYF. The V call is TRBV3-1 (or the pseudogene TRBV3-2), the J call TRBJ2-7; possibly TRBD1 for D (6 bases). The germline gives CDR1 LGHDT, CDR2 YNNKEL (reference sequence). The CDR3 extends over 15 amino acids. Trimming pared 1 base from V and 2 bases from J, leaving 12 bases between.

The chain couples TRBV7-8 to TRBJ2-1; 9 bases line up with TRBD1. This CDR3 comprises 14 residues. Germline V gene data show CDR1 as SGHVS and CDR2 as FQNEAQ. The V and J ends lost 1 base and 6 bases, in that order; junction bases with no gene match: 1. The CDR3 nucleotides are TGTGCCAGCAGCTTAGGACAGGGGGTCAATGAGCAGTTCTTC. Amino acids: CASSLGQGVNEQFF.

CDR3 nucleotide sequence: TGTGCCACCAGTGGGGGACAGGGAGGCTTTGAAGCTTTCTTT. Translated: CATSGGQGGFEAFF. This chain connects TRBV24-1 to TRBJ1-1; 9 bases are shared with TRBD1. CDR1 and CDR2 (germline): KGHDR, SFDVKD. The V segment lost 5 bases and the J segment 7 bases; nucleotides outside the gene matches: 7. This CDR3 region has 14 residues.

The CDR3 sequence: CASSLVDRGDYGYTF. In DNA form, the CDR3 reads TGTGCCAGCAGCTTAGTCGACAGGGGCGACTATGGCTACACCTTC. The J gene is TRBJ1-2, the V gene TRBV7-9; 8 nucleotides match TRBD1. The CDR3 is 15 residues long. With V trimmed by 1 base and J by 3 bases, 4 bases remained unmatched. CDR1 and CDR2 (germline): SEHNR, FQNEAQ (reference sequence). The full variable domain, with the rest looked up from reference TRBV7-9 and TRBJ1-2, is DTGVSQNPRHKITKRGQNVTFRCDPISEHNRLYWYRQTLGQGPEFLTYFQNEAQLEKSRLLSDRFSAERPKGSFSTLEIQRTEQGDSAMYLCASSLVDRGDYGYTFGSGTRLTVV.

The chain is built from TRBV19 and TRBJ2-5; perhaps TRBD2 as D (7 bases). The germline gives CDR1 LNHDA, CDR2 SQIVND (reference sequence). The V gene lost 6 bases and the J gene lost 4 bases, with 12 bases spanning the gap. The CDR3 length is 13 residues. The CDR3 sequence is CASSPRGLETQYF. In DNA, the CDR3 is TGTGCCAGTAGCCCGCGGGGGCTAGAGACCCAGTACTTC.

The V and J genes are TRBV2 and TRBJ2-1; 12 nucleotides agree with TRBD1. Germline trimming cut 6 bases from V and 5 bases from J; bases unmatched to any gene: 2. This CDR3 has 14 amino acids. Germline CDR1 and CDR2: SNHLY and FYNNEI. CDR3 bases: TGTGCCAGCAGGGGGACAGGGGGCAACAATGAGCAGTTCTTC. Translating it yields CASRGTGGNNEQFF.

The rearrangement joins TRBV5-4 to TRBJ2-7; D possibly corresponds to TRBD1 (5 bases). CDR1 is SGHNT, CDR2 YYREEE, per germline (reference sequence). The CDR3 runs 15 residues. With 0 bases removed from V and 4 bases from J, the gap between germline ends came to 14 bases. The CDR3 sequence is CASSLANGQQYEQYF. The CDR3 coding sequence is TGTGCCAGCAGCTTGGCCAACGGACAACAATACGAGCAGTACTTC.

This rearrangement joins TRBV29-1 to TRBJ1-1; TRBD1 aligns across 7 bases. Germline assignment: CDR1 SQVTM and CDR2 ANQGSEA. This CDR3 has 14 residues. After removal of 0 bases from V and 5 bases from J, the junction contained 6 bases not matched to a gene. DNA of the CDR3: TGCAGCGTTGAAGATACAGGGGCAGGTACTGAAGCTTTCTTT. This codes for CSVEDTGAGTEAFF.

This clone was observed a handful of times. The CDR3 DNA reads TGCGCCAGCAGCTTGGCCTGGACAGGGGGTGAGCAGTACTTC. Translated: CASSLAWTGGEQYF. The V gene is TRBV5-1, the J gene TRBJ2-7, with 10 bases identical to TRBD1. V lost 0 bases and J lost 7; bases outside the gene matches: 4. The CDR3 is 14 amino acids. Germline CDR1 and CDR2: SGHRS and YFSETQ.

The rearrangement uses TRBV5-4 and TRBJ1-1, with a tentative D call TRBD1 (5 bases). The V end lost 0 bases, the J end lost 12 bases, and 12 bases lay between the germline ends. The CDR3 runs 12 residues. CDR1 and CDR2 (germline): SGHNT, YYREEE (reference sequence). CDR3 sequence reads: CASSLARGATFF. CDR3 coding DNA: TGTGCCAGCAGCTTGGCACGTGGGGCAACTTTCTTT.

The chain employs TRBV5-6 and TRBJ2-3, with D maybe TRBD2 (6 bases). The germline gives CDR1 SGHDT, CDR2 YYEEEE. V gave up 0 bases and J gave up 5 bases, with 10 bases separating them. This CDR3 is built from 14 residues. The CDR3 bases are TGTGCCAGCAGCTTGGTAGGAGGGGTAGATACGCAGTATTTT. Translation gives CASSLVGGVDTQYF.

This clone was picked up one time. The CDR3 protein is CATSGTGQTSNQPQHF. The CDR3 DNA follows: TGTGCCACCAGTGGCACTGGACAAACTAGCAATCAGCCCCAGCATTTT. This chain uses TRBV24-1 with TRBJ1-5; TRBD1 is a possible D gene (5 bases). V was cut by 5 bases and J by 0 bases, with 13 bases left in between. The CDR3 runs 16 residues. Germline V gene data show CDR1 as KGHDR and CDR2 as SFDVKD.

The rearrangement joins TRBV10-2 to TRBJ2-7; 7 bases agree with TRBD2. Germline V gene sequence: CDR1 WSHSY, CDR2 SAAADI. The CDR3 has 15 residues. Germline trimming cut 4 bases from V and 0 bases from J; bases unmatched to any gene: 6. Written as DNA, the CDR3 is TGCGCCAGCAGTGCTAGCGGCATTTACTCCTACGAGCAGTACTTC. Translating gives CASSASGIYSYEQYF.

The chain recombines TRBV2 with TRBJ1-5, with D uncertain. Germline CDR1 and CDR2: SNHLY and FYNNEI. CDR3 length: 12 residues. Trimming stripped 7 bases from V and 2 bases from J, with 6 bases between. The CDR3 region is CASKRGNQPQHF. CDR3 bases: TGTGCCAGCAAGAGAGGCAATCAGCCCCAGCATTTT. The complete variable domain, with remaining parts taken from reference TRBV2 and TRBJ1-5, reads EPEVTQTPSHQVTQMGQEVILRCVPISNHLYFYWYRQILGQKVEFLVSFYNNEISEKSEIFDDQFSVERPDGSNFTLKIRSTKLEDSAMYFCASKRGNQPQHFGDGTRLSIL.

The count of this clone is one. The rearrangement uses TRBV5-1 and TRBJ2-1, with D possibly TRBD1 on 6 matching bases. CDR3 length: 14 residues. Germline V gives CDR1 SGHRS, CDR2 YFSETQ. V was cut by 4 bases and J by 6 bases, with 14 bases left in between. CDR3 nucleotide sequence: TGCGCCAGCAGCGCAAAGGGACAACCCAATGAGCAGTTCTTC. Translating it yields CASSAKGQPNEQFF.

The chain joins TRBV30 to TRBJ1-5, with D possibly matching TRBD1 (6 bases). There are 13 residues in the CDR3. Germline V gene data show CDR1 as GTSNPN and CDR2 as SVGIG (reference sequence). Trimming removed 5 bases from V and 5 bases from J, with 13 bases in between. The CDR3 reads CAWGQQGDQPQHF. The CDR3 DNA sequence: TGTGCCTGGGGACAACAGGGCGATCAGCCCCAGCATTTT.

J is TRBJ1-5 and V is TRBV27; 8 positions agree with TRBD1. The J segment lost 7 bases and the V segment lost 7 bases, leaving 6 bases of the junction unmatched. From germline, CDR1 is MNHEY and CDR2 SMNVEV (reference sequence). The CDR3 spans 13 residues. The CDR3 sequence is CASKDRAGQPQHF. The CDR3 coding sequence is TGTGCCAGCAAGGACAGGGCGGGGCAGCCCCAGCATTTT.

The chain couples TRBV5-1 to TRBJ2-2; D call uncertain. Germline loops: CDR1 SGHRS, CDR2 YFSETQ. The V gene lost 3 bases and the J gene lost 3 bases, with 9 bases spanning the gap. This CDR3 has 14 residues. The CDR3 DNA reads as TGCGCCAGCAGCTCCAGCGCGGACACCGGGGAGCTGTTTTTT. Translated: CASSSSADTGELFF.

The rearrangement joins TRBV7-2 to TRBJ1-5; weak D call: TRBD1 (6 bases). The CDR3 is made up of 15 amino acids. Germline lookup yields CDR1 SGHTA and CDR2 FQGNSA. Trimming left V 5 bases short and J 7 bases short, with 18 bases between. The CDR3 protein is CASSPESRGGQPQHF. The CDR3 DNA reads as TGTGCCAGCAGCCCAGAAAGCAGGGGAGGGCAGCCCCAGCATTTT.

The chain joins TRBV30 to TRBJ2-7; weak D call: TRBD1 (5 bases). Between the trimmed V and J ends, which lost 0 bases and 6 bases, there was a span of 15 bases. This CDR3 is built from 14 residues. Per germline, CDR1 GTSNPN and CDR2 SVGIG (reference sequence). The chain's CDR3 is CAWSVRQRLSEQYF. CDR3 coding DNA: TGTGCCTGGAGTGTCCGACAGCGTCTTTCCGAGCAGTACTTC.

The chain couples TRBV19 to TRBJ2-1, with unresolved D. Trimming pared 7 bases from V and 5 bases from J, leaving 12 bases between. Germline V gene data show CDR1 as LNHDA and CDR2 as SQIVND (reference sequence). CDR3 size: 13 residues. CDR3 sequence (DNA): TGTGCCAGTACCTCGACACTTAACAATGAGCAGTTCTTC. It codes for CASTSTLNNEQFF. Full variable domain (missing parts from reference TRBV19 and TRBJ2-1): DGGITQSPKYLFRKEGQNVTLSCEQNLNHDAMYWYRQDPGQGLRLIYYSQIVNDFQKGDIAEGYSVSREKKESFPLTVTSAQKNPTAFYLCASTSTLNNEQFFGPGTRLTVL.

The chain couples TRBV6-1 to TRBJ2-7; D remains ambiguous. The germline V and J ends were trimmed by 1 base and 2 bases, with 6 bases remaining between them. The CDR3 contains 13 residues. Germline-derived CDR1 and CDR2 are MNHNS and SASEGT. This chain's CDR3 is CASSEGQTYEQYF. CDR3 coding DNA: TGTGCCAGCAGTGAAGGACAAACCTACGAGCAGTACTTC.

This clone was seen once. This sequence joins TRBV6-1 and TRBJ2-3; TRBD1 agrees at 10 bases. Germline lookup yields CDR1 MNHNS and CDR2 SASEGT. The trim removed 2 bases at V and 1 base at J, leaving 3 bases unmatched. CDR3 length: 16 residues. CDR3: CASSERTGGGTDTQYF. The CDR3 DNA is TGTGCCAGCAGTGAACGGACAGGGGGAGGCACAGATACGCAGTATTTT.

The chain carries TRBV18 and TRBJ2-2; D is possibly TRBD2 (6 bases). Germline assignment: CDR1 KGHSH and CDR2 LQKENI. Trimming left V 0 bases short and J 4 bases short, with 12 bases between. The CDR3 is 16 amino acids. CDR3 region: CASSPPVRGTTGELFF. CDR3 nucleotide sequence: TGTGCCAGCTCACCACCGGTCCGGGGGACCACCGGGGAGCTGTTTTTT.

This chain connects TRBV29-1 to TRBJ2-7; 7 bases fit TRBD1. This CDR3 region has 19 residues. V dropped 6 bases and J dropped 3; count of bases not matched to a gene: 26. Per the germline V gene, CDR1 is SQVTM and CDR2 is ANQGSEA. DNA of the CDR3: TGCAGCGTAGCATACATCCCCAGGGGGAGAACCCTCCTACTCTACGAGCAGTACTTC. Translated, it gives CSVAYIPRGRTLLLYEQYF.

The chain combines TRBV24-1 with TRBJ2-2; the D is unclear. There are 14 residues in the CDR3. The V gene lost 7 bases and the J gene lost 0 bases, with 8 bases spanning the gap. From germline, CDR1 is KGHDR and CDR2 SFDVKD. The CDR3 here is CATRGSTNTGELFF. In nucleotides, the CDR3 is TGTGCCACCAGGGGCAGCACGAACACCGGGGAGCTGTTTTTT.

A few counts support this clone. The CDR3 DNA follows: TGTGCCAGCAGCCAGCTAGCGGGCAACTCCTACGAGCAGTACTTC. Its translation: CASSQLAGNSYEQYF. The genes are TRBV3-1 (or the pseudogene TRBV3-2) and TRBJ2-7; 8 positions agree with TRBD2. Trimming at V came to 3 bases and at J to 0 bases, leaving 4 bases not matched to a gene. Germline V gene lookup returns CDR1 LGHDT and CDR2 YNNKEL (reference sequence). CDR3 size: 15 residues.